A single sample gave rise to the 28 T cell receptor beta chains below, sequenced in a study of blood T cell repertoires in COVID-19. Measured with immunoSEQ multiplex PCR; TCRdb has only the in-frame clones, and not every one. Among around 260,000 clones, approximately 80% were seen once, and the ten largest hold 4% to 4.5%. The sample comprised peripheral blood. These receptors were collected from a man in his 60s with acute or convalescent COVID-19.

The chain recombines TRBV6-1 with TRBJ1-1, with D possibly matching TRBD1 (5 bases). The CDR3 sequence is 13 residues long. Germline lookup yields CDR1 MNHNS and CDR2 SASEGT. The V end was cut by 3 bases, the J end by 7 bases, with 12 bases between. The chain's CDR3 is CASSDPGVDEAFF. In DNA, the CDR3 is TGTGCCAGCAGTGACCCGGGGGTTGATGAAGCTTTCTTT.

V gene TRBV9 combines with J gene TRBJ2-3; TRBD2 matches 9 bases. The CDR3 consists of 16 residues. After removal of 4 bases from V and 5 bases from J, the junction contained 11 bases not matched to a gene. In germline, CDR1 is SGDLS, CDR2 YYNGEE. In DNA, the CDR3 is TGTGCCAGCAGCTTTAGTGGAGCGGGAGGAGTAGATACGCAGTATTTT. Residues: CASSFSGAGGVDTQYF.

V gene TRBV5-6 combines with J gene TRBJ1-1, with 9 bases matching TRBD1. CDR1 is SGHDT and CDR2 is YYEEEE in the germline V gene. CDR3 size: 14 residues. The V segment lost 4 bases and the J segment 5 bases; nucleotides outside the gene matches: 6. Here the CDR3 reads CASSLTGGGTEAFF. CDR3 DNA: TGTGCCAGCAGCCTAACAGGGGGCGGTACTGAAGCTTTCTTT.

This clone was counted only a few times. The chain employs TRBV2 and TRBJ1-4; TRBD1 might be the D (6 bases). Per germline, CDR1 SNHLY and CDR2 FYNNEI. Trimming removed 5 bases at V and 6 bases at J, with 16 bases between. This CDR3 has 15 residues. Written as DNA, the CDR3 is TGTGCCAGCAGTCGGACGGACAGCCTATATGAAAAACTGTTTTTT. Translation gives CASSRTDSLYEKLFF.

The CDR3 DNA sequence: TGTGCCAGCAGCAAAGCGCTTTGGGGATATGCGGGTGCAACCGGGGAGCTGTTTTTT. This encodes CASSKALWGYAGATGELFF. This chain connects TRBV21-1 to TRBJ2-2; the table calls TRBD2, which could not be checked here. TRBV21-1 is a listed pseudogene. The CDR3 extends over 19 amino acids.

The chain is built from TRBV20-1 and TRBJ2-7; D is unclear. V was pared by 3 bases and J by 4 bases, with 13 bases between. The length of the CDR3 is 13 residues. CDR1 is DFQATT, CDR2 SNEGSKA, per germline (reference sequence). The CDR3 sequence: CSASDGYGYEQYF. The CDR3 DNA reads TGCAGTGCTAGTGACGGGTATGGTTACGAGCAGTACTTC.

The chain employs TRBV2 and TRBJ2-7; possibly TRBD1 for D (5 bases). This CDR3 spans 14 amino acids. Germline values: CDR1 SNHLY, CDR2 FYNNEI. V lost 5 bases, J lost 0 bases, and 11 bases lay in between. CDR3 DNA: TGTGCCAGCAGTTCACGGACATACTCCTACGAGCAGTACTTC. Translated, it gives CASSSRTYSYEQYF.

The CDR3 is CASSLNAGYNEQFF. Written as DNA, the CDR3 is TGTGCCAGCTCACTAAATGCAGGTTACAATGAGCAGTTCTTC. The rearrangement joins TRBV18 to TRBJ2-1; D is unclear. Looked up from germline, CDR1 is KGHSH and CDR2 is LQKENI. The V end lost 4 bases, the J end lost 4 bases, and 11 bases lay between the germline ends. CDR3 length: 14 amino acids.

The CDR3 coding sequence is TGTGCCAGCAGGCCTACTAGCGGGGGGGAGACCCAGTACTTC. Its protein product is CASRPTSGGETQYF. The V gene is TRBV6-2 or TRBV6-3, the J gene TRBJ2-5, with TRBD2 identical over 12 bases. The CDR3 length is 14 residues. Germline V gene data show CDR1 as MNHEY and CDR2 as SVGEGT. V was clipped by 6 bases and J by 5 bases; unmatched bases: 4.

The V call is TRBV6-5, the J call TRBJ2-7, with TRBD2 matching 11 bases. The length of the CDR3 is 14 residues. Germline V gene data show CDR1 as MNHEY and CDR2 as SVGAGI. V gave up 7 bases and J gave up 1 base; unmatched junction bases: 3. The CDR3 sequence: CASTLAGASYEQYF. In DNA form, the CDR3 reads TGTGCCAGCACACTAGCGGGGGCATCCTACGAGCAGTACTTC.

In DNA, the CDR3 is TGTGCCAGCAGCGATAGTTTTTACGAGCAGTACTTC. The encoded protein is CASSDSFYEQYF. The J gene is TRBJ2-7, the V gene TRBV12-3 or TRBV12-4; D is uncertain. V was trimmed by 6 bases and J by 4 bases, leaving 10 bases between them. CDR3 size: 12 residues.

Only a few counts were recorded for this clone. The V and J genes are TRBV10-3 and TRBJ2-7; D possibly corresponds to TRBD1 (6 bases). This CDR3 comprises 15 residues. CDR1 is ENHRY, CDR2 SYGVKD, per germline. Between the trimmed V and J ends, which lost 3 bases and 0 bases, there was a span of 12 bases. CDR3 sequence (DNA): TGTGCCATCAGTGAAAGGGGGACGAGCTCCTACGAGCAGTACTTC. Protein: CAISERGTSSYEQYF.

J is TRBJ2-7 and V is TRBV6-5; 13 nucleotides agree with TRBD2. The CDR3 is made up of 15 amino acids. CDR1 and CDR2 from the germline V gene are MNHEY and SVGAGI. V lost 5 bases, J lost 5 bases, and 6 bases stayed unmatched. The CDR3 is CASSRGLAGSDEQYF. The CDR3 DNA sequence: TGTGCCAGCAGTAGGGGACTAGCGGGATCCGACGAGCAGTACTTC.

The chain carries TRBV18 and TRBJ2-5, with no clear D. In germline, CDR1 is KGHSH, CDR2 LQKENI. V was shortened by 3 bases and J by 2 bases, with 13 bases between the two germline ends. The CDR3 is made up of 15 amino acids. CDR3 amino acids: CASSPRYGPQETQYF. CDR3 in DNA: TGTGCCAGCTCACCCCGCTATGGGCCTCAAGAGACCCAGTACTTC.

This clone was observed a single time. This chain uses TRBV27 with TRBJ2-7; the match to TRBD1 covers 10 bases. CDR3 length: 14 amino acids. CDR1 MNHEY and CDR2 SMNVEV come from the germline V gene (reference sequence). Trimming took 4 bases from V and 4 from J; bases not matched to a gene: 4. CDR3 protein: CASSSRTGGYEQYF. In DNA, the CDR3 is TGTGCCAGCAGTTCTCGGACAGGGGGTTACGAGCAGTACTTC.

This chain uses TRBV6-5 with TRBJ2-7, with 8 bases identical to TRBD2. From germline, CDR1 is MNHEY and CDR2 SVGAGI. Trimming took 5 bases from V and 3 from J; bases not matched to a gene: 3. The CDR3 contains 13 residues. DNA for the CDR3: TGTGCCAGCAGTAAGAGCGGGGGCTACGAGCAGTACTTC. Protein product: CASSKSGGYEQYF.

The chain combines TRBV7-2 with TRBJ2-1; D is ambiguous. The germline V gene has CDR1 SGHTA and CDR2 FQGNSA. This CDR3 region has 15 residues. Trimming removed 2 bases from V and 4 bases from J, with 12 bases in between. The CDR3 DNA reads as TGTGCCAGCAGCTTATTGCGGAGAGAGTACAATGAGCAGTTCTTC. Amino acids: CASSLLRREYNEQFF.

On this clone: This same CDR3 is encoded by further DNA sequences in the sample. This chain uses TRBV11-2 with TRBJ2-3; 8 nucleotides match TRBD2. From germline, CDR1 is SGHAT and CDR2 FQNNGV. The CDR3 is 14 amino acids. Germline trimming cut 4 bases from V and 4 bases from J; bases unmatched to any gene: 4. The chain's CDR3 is CASSSGLAPDTQYF. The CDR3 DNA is TGTGCCAGCAGCTCCGGACTAGCCCCAGATACGCAGTATTTT.

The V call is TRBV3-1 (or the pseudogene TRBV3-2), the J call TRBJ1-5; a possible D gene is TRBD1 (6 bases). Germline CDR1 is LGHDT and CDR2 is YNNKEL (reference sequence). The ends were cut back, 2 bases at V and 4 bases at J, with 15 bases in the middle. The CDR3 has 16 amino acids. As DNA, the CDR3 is TGTGCCAGCAGCCAACGTGGAACAGGGAATAATCAGCCCCAGCATTTT. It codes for CASSQRGTGNNQPQHF.

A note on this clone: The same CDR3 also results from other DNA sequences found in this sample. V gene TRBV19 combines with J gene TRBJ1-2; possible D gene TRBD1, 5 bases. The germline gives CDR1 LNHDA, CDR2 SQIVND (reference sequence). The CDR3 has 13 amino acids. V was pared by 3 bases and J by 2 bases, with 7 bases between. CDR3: CASSIDSNYGYTF. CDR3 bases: TGTGCCAGTAGTATCGACAGCAACTATGGCTACACCTTC.

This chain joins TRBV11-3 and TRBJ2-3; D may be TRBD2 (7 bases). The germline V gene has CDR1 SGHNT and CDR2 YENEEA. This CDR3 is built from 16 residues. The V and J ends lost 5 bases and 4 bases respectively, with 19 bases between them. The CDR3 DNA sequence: TGTGCCAGCAGCCCACAATTAGGGGGGGACGCAGATACGCAGTATTTT. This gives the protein CASSPQLGGDADTQYF.

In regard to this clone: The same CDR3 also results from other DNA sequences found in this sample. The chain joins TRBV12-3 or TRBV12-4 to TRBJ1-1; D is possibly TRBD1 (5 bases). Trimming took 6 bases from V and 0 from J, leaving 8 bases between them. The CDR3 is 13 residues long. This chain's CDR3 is CASSPTVNTEAFF. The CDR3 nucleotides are TGTGCCAGCAGCCCGACAGTGAACACTGAAGCTTTCTTT.

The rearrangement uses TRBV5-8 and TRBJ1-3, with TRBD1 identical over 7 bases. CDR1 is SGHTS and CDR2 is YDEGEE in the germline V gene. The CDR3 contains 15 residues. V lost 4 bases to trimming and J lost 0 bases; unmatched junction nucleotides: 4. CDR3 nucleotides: TGTGCCAGCAGCCTCGGGACAGCCTCTGGAAACACCATATATTTT. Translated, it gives CASSLGTASGNTIYF.

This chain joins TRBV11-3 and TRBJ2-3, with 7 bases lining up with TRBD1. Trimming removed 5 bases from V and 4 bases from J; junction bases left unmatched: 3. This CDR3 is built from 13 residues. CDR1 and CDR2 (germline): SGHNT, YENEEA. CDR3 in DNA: TGTGCCAGCAGCCGGGACAGCCCAGATACGCAGTATTTT. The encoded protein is CASSRDSPDTQYF.

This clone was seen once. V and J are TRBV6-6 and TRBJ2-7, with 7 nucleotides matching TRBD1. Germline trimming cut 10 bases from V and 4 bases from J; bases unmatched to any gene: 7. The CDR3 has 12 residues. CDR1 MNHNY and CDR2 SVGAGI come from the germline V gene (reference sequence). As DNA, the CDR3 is TGTGCCAAGACAGGGAAGACTTACGAGCAGTACTTC. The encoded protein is CAKTGKTYEQYF.

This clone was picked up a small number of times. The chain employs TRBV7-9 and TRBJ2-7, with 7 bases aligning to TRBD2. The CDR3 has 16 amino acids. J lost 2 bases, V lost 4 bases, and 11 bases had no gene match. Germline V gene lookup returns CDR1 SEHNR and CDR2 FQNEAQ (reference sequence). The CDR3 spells CASSSPQSGETYEQYF. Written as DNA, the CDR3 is TGTGCCAGCAGCTCCCCTCAAAGCGGGGAGACCTACGAGCAGTACTTC.

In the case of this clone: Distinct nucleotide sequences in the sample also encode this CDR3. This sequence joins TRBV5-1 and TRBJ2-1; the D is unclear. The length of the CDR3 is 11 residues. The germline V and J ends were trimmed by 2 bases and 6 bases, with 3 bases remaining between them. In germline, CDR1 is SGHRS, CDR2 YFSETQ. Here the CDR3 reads CASSFGNEQFF. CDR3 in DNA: TGCGCCAGCAGCTTCGGCAATGAGCAGTTCTTC.

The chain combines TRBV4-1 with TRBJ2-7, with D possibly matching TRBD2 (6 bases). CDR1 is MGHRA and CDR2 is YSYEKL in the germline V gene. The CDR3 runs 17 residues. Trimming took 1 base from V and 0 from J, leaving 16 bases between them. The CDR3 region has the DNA TGCGCCAGCAGCCAAGTCTCCCGGGACTTTCGCTCCTACGAGCAGTACTTC. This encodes CASSQVSRDFRSYEQYF.